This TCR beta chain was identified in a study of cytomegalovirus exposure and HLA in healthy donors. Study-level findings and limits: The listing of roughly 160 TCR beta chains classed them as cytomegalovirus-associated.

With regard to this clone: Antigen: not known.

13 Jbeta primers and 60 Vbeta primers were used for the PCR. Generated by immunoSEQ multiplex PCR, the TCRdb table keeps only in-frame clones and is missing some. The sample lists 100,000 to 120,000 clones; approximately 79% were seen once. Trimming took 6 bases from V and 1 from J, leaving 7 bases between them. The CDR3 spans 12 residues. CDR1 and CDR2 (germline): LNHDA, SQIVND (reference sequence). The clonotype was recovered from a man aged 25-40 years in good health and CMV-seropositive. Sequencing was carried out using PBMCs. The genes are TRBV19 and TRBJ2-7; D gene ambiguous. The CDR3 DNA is TGTGCCAGTAGATCGGGTTCCTACGAGCAGTACTTC. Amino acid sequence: CASRSGSYEQYF.